This T cell receptor beta chain appears in the sequencing data of a study of blood T cell repertoires in COVID-19. Study information: Samples of COVID-19 (acute and convalescent) were obtained from the United States, Italy and Spain.

The germline V gene encodes CDR1 MNHEY and CDR2 SMNVEV (reference sequence). V dropped 6 bases and J dropped 0 bases, with 18 bases sitting between them. This CDR3 spans 16 amino acids. Enrollment of patients from Seattle took place during active infection, with longitudinal follow-up. In the original workflow: Amplifying reference gene primers gave estimates of nucleated cell counts. The method was immunoSEQ multiplex PCR; TCRdb's version includes in-frame clones alone and lacks a portion of them. The D gene and trimming were derived from the DNA, and the V and J assignments and clone size from that table. The sample consists of 200,000 to 300,000 clones, approximately 80% of them appearing once.

The sequence derives from an elderly woman with COVID-19, enrolled during active disease. The chain employs TRBV27 and TRBJ2-7; tentative D call: TRBD1 (6 bases). The sequenced sample consisted of peripheral blood. The CDR3 DNA follows: TGTGCCAGCAGATTCAGATCACAGGGCGGCTCCTACGAGCAGTACTTC. Protein product: CASRFRSQGGSYEQYF.